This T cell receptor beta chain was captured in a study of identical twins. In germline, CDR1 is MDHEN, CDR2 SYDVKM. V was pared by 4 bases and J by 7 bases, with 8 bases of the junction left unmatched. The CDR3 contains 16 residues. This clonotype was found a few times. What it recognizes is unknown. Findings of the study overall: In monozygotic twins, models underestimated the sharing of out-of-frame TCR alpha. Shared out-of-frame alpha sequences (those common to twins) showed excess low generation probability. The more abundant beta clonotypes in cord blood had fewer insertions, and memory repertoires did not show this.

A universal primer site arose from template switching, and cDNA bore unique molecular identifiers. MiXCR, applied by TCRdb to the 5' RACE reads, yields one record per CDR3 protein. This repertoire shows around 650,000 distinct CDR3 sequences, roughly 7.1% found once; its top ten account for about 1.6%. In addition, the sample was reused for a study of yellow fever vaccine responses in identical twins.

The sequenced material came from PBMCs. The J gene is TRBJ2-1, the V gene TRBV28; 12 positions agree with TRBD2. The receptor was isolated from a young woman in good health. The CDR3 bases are TGTGCCAGCAGTTCACCTACTAGCGGGGGGTGGAATGAGCAGTTCTTC. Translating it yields CASSSPTSGGWNEQFF.